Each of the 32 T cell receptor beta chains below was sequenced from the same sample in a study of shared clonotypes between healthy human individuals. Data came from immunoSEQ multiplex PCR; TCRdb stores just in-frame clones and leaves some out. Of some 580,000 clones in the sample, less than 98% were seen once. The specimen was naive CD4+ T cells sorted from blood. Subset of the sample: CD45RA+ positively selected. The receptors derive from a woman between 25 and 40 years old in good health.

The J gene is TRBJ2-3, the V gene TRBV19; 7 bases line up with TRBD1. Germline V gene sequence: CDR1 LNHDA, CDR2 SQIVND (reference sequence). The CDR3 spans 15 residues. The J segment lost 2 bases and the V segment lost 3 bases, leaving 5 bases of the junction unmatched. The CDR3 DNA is TGTGCCAGTAGTATTGGGGGACAGTTCACAGATACGCAGTATTTT. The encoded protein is CASSIGGQFTDTQYF. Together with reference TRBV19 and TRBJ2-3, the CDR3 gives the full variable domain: DGGITQSPKYLFRKEGQNVTLSCEQNLNHDAMYWYRQDPGQGLRLIYYSQIVNDFQKGDIAEGYSVSREKKESFPLTVTSAQKNPTAFYLCASSIGGQFTDTQYFGPGTRLTVL.

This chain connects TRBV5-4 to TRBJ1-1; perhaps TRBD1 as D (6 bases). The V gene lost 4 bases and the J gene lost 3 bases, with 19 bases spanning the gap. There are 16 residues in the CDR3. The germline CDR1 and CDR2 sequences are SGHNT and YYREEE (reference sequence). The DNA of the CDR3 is TGTGCCAGCAGCGGGAGACTAACAGGGAGGTACACTGAAGCTTTCTTT. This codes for CASSGRLTGRYTEAFF. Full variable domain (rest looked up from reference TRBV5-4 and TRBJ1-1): ETGVTQSPTHLIKTRGQQVTLRCSSQSGHNTVSWYQQALGQGPQFIFQYYREEENGRGNFPPRFSGLQFPNYSSELNVNALELDDSALYLCASSGRLTGRYTEAFFGQGTRLTVV.

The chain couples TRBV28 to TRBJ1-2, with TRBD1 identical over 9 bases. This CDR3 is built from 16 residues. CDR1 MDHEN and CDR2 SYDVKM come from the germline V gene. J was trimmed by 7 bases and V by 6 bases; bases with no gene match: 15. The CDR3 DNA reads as TGTGCCAGCAGATTTTTGCTTGGGACAGGGACCCGTGGCTACACCTTC. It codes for CASRFLLGTGTRGYTF.

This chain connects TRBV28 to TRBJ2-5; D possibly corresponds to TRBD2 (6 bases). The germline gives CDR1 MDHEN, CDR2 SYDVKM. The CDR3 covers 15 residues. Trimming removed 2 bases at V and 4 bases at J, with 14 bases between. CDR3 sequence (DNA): TGTGCCAGCAGTTTAGTTCGGGGGTGGAGAGAGACCCAGTACTTC. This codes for CASSLVRGWRETQYF.

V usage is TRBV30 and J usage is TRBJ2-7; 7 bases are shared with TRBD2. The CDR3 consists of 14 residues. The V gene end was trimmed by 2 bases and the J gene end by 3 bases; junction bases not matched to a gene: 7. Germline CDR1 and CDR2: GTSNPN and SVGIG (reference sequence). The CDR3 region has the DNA TGTGCCTGGAGTAGCGGGGCAGGTTTCTACGAGCAGTACTTC. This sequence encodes CAWSSGAGFYEQYF.

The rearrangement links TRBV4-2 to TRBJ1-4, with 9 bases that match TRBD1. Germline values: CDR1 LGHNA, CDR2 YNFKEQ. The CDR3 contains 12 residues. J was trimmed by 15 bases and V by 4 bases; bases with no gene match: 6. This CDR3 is CASSLPGQGMFF. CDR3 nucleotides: TGTGCCAGCAGCCTCCCGGGACAGGGTATGTTTTTT.

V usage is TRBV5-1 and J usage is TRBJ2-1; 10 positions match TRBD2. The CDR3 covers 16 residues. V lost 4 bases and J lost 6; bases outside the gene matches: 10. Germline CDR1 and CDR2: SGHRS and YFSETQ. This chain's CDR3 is CASSRTSGRAGNEQFF. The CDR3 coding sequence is TGCGCCAGCAGCCGCACCAGCGGGAGGGCCGGCAATGAGCAGTTCTTC.

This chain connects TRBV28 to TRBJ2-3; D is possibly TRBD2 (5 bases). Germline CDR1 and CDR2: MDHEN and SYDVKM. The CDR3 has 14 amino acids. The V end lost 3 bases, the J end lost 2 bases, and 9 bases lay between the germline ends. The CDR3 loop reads CASSFGSVTDTQYF. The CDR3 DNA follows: TGTGCCAGCAGTTTTGGGAGCGTCACAGATACGCAGTATTTT.

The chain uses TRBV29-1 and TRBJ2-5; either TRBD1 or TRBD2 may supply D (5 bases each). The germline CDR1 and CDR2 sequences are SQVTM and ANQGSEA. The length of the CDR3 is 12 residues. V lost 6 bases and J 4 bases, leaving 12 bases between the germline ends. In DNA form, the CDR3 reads TGCAGCGTCGAGGGACCGGGAGAGACCCAGTACTTC. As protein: CSVEGPGETQYF.

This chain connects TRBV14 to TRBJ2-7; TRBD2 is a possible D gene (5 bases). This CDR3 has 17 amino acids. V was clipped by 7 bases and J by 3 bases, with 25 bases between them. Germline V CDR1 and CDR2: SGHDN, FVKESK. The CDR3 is CASIRGHEFCGHYEQYF. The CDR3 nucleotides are TGTGCCAGCATAAGAGGCCATGAATTTTGCGGGCACTACGAGCAGTACTTC. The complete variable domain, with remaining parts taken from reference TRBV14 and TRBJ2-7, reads EAGVTQFPSHSVIEKGQTVTLRCDPISGHDNLYWYRRVMGKEIKFLLHFVKESKQDESGMPNNRFLAERTGGTYSTLKVQPAELEDSGVYFCASIRGHEFCGHYEQYFGPGTRLTVT.

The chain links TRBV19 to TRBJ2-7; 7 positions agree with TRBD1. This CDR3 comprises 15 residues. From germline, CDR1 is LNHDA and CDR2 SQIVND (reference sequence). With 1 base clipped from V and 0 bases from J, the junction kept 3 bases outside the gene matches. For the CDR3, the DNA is TGTGCCAGTAGTATAGCGGGACAGCCCTCCTACGAGCAGTACTTC. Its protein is CASSIAGQPSYEQYF.

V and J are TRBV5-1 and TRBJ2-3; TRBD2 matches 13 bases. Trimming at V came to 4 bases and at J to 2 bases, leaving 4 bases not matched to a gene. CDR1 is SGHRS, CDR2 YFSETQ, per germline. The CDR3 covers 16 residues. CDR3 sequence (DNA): TGCGCCAGCAGCGGGGGACTAGCGGGGCTCACAGATACGCAGTATTTT. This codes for CASSGGLAGLTDTQYF.

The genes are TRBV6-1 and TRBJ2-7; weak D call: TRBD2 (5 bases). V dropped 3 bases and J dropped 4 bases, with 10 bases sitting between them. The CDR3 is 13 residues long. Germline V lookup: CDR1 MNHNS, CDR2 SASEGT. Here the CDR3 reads CASSERDRYEQYF. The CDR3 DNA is TGTGCCAGCAGTGAGAGGGATAGGTACGAGCAGTACTTC.

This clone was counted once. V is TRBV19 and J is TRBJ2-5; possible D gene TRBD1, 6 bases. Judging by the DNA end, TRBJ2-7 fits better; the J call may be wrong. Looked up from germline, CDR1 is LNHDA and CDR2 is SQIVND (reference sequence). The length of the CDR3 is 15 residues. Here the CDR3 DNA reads TGTGCCAGTAGTATCGGACAGACCGGCTCCTACGAGCAGTACTTC. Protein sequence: CASSIGQTGSYEQYF.

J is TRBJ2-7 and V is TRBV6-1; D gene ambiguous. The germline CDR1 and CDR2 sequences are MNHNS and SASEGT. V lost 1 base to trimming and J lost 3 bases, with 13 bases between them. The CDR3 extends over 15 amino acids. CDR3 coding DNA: TGTGCCAGCAGTGAAGTCCCGGGCCAGGTCTACGAGCAGTACTTC. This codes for CASSEVPGQVYEQYF.

CDR3 amino acids: CASSLGGGFGYTF. CDR3 DNA: TGTGCCAGCAGCTTAGGGGGAGGGTTCGGCTACACCTTC. This rearrangement joins TRBV9 to TRBJ1-2; a weak D match, TRBD1 (6 bases). The CDR3 runs 13 residues. Trimming removed 4 bases from V and 8 bases from J, with 15 bases in between. Germline CDR1 and CDR2: SGDLS and YYNGEE.

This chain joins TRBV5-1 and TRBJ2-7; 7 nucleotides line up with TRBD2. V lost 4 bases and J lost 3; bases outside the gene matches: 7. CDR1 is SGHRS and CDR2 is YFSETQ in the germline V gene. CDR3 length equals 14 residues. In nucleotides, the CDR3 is TGCGCCAGCAGCGATAGCGGGTGGGACTACGAGCAGTACTTC. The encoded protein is CASSDSGWDYEQYF.

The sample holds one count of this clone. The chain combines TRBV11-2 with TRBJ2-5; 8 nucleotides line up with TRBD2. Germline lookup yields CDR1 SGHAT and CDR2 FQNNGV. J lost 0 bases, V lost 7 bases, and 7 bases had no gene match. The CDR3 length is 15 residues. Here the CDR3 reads CASTGGGPYQETQYF. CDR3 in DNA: TGTGCCAGCACCGGGGGGGGGCCGTACCAAGAGACCCAGTACTTC.

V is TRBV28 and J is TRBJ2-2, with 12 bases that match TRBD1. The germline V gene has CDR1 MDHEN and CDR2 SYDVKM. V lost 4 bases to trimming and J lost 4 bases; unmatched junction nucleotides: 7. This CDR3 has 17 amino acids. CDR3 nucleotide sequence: TGTGCCAGCAGTTACTGGGACAGGGGGCGCGCCACCGGGGAGCTGTTTTTT. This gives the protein CASSYWDRGRATGELFF.

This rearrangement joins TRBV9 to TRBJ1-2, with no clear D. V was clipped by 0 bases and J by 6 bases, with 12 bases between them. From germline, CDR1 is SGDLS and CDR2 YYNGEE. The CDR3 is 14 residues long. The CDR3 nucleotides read TGTGCCAGCAGCGTAGGGATGGGAGTAGATGGCTACACCTTC. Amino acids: CASSVGMGVDGYTF. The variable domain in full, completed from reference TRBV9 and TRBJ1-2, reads DSGVTQTPKHLITATGQRVTLRCSPRSGDLSVYWYQQSLDQGLQFLIQYYNGEERAKGNILERFSAQQFPDLHSELNLSSLELGDSALYFCASSVGMGVDGYTFGSGTRLTVV.

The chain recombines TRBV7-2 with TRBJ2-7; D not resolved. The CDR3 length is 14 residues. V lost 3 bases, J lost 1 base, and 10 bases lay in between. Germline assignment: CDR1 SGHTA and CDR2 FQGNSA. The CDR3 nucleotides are TGTGCCAGCAGCTTCACGACGGGTTCCTACGAGCAGTACTTC. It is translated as CASSFTTGSYEQYF. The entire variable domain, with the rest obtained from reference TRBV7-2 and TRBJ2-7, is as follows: GAGVSQSPSNKVTEKGKDVELRCDPISGHTALYWYRQSLGQGLEFLIYFQGNSAPDKSGLPSDRFSAERTGGSVSTLTIQRTQQEDSAVYLCASSFTTGSYEQYFGPGTRLTVT.

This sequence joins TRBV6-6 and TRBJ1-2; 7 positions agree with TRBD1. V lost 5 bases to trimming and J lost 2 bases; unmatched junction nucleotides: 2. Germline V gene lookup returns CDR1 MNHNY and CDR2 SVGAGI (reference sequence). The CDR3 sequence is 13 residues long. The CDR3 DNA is TGTGCCAGCAGTCCGGACAGGAACTATGGCTACACCTTC. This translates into CASSPDRNYGYTF.

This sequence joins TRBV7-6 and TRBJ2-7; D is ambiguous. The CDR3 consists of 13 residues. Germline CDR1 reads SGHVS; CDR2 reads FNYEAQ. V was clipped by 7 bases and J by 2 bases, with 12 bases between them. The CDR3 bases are TGTGCCAGCACCCCAGGAACCACCTACGAGCAGTACTTC. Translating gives CASTPGTTYEQYF.

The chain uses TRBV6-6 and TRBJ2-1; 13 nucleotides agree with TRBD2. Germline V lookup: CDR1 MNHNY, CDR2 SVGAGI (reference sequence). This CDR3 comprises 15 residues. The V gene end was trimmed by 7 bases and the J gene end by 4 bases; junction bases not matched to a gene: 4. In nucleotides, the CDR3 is TGTGCCAGCACTATACTAGCGGGAGGGTACAATGAGCAGTTCTTC. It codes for CASTILAGGYNEQFF.

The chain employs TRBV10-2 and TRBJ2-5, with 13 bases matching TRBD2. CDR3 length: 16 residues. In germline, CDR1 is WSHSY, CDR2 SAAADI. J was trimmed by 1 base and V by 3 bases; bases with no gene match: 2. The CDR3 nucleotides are TGCGCCAGCAGTGAAAGACTAGCGGGAGGCCAAGAGACCCAGTACTTC. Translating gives CASSERLAGGQETQYF.

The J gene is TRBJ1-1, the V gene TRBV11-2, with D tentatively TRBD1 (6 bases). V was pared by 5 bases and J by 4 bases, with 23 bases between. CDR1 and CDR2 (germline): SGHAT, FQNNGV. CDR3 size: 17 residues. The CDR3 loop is CASSKPGHKGLSTEAFF. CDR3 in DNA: TGTGCCAGCAGCAAACCGGGACATAAAGGTCTGTCCACTGAAGCTTTCTTT.

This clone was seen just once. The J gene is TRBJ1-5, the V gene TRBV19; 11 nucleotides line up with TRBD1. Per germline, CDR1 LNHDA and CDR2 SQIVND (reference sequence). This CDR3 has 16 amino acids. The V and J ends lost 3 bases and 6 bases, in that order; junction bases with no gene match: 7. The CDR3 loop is CASSILGQGAGQPQHF. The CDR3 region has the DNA TGTGCCAGTAGTATCCTAGGACAGGGGGCAGGTCAGCCCCAGCATTTT.

CDR3 coding DNA: TGCGCCAGCAGCCAAATTGGGAGGGGCGAGCAGTACTTC. It is translated as CASSQIGRGEQYF. The chain has TRBV4-1 and TRBJ2-7, with 7 bases that match TRBD2. Germline V gene data show CDR1 as MGHRA and CDR2 as YSYEKL. The CDR3 sequence is 13 residues long. With 2 bases clipped from V and 6 bases from J, the junction kept 4 bases outside the gene matches.

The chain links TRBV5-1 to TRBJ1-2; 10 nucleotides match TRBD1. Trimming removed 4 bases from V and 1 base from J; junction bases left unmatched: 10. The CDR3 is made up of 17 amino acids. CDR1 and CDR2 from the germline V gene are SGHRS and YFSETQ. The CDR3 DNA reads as TGCGCCAGCAGCCCGGGCTTTGGGACAGGGGTTAACTATGGCTACACCTTC. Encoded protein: CASSPGFGTGVNYGYTF.

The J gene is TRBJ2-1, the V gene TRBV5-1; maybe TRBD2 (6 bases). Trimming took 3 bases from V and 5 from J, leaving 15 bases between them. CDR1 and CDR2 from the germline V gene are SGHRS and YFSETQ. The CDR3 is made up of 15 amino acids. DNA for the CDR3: TGCGCCAGCAGCTCCCGACTAGTCACGGACAATGAGCAGTTCTTC. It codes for CASSSRLVTDNEQFF. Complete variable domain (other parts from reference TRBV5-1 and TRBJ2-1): KAGVTQTPRYLIKTRGQQVTLSCSPISGHRSVSWYQQTPGQGLQFLFEYFSETQRNKGNFPGRFSGRQFSNSRSEMNVSTLELGDSALYLCASSSRLVTDNEQFFGPGTRLTVL.

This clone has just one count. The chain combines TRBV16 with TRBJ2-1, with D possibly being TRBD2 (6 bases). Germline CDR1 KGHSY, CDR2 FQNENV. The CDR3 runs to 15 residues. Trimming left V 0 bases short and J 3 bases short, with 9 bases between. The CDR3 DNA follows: TGTGCCAGCAGCCAATCGGGGGGAAACTACAATGAGCAGTTCTTC. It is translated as CASSQSGGNYNEQFF.

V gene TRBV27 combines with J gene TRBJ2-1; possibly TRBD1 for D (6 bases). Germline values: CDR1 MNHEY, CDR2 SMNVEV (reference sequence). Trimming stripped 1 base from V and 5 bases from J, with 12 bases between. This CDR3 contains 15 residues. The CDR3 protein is CASSLLQGKDNEQFF. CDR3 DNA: TGTGCCAGCAGTTTATTACAGGGTAAGGACAATGAGCAGTTCTTC.